The entry below gives a single T cell receptor (beta chain) sequence along with its context. Method: immunoSEQ multiplex PCR; TCRdb's copy keeps in-frame clones and lacks some. The profile covers approximately 26,000 clones, with 75% appearing a single time and about 6.8% taken by the ten largest. Described treatment: preoperative locoregional IRX-2 cytokine immunotherapy. The entry originates in a study of preoperative IRX-2 immunotherapy in early breast cancer. V gave up 5 bases and J gave up 5 bases, with 25 bases separating them. This CDR3 has 17 residues. Germline CDR1 SGHNT, CDR2 YENEEA. This clonotype was sampled from a human donor with breast cancer. Sample: lymph node tissue, taken after IRX-2 immunotherapy. The chain links TRBV11-3 to TRBJ2-7; TRBD1 is a possible D gene (6 bases). The CDR3 nucleotides are TGTGCCAGCAGCGGGGCTACTGGGGTTACAGGGTTCAACGAGCAGTACTTC. This sequence encodes CASSGATGVTGFNEQYF.